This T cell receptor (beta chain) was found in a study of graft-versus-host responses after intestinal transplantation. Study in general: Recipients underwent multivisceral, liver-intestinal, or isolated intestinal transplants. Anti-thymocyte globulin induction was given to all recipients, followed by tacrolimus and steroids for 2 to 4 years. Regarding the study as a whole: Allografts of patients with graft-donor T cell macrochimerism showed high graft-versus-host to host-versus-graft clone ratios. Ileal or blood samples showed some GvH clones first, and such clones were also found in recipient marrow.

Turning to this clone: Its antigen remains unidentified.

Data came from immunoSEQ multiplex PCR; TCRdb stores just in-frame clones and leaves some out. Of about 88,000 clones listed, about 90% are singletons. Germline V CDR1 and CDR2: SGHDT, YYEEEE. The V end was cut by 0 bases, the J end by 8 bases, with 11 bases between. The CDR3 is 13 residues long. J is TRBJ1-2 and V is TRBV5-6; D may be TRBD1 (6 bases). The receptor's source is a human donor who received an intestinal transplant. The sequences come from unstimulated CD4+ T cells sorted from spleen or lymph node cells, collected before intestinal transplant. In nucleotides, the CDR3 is TGTGCCAGCAGCTTGGGCCTAGGGGGAGGCTACACCTTC. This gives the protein CASSLGLGGGYTF.